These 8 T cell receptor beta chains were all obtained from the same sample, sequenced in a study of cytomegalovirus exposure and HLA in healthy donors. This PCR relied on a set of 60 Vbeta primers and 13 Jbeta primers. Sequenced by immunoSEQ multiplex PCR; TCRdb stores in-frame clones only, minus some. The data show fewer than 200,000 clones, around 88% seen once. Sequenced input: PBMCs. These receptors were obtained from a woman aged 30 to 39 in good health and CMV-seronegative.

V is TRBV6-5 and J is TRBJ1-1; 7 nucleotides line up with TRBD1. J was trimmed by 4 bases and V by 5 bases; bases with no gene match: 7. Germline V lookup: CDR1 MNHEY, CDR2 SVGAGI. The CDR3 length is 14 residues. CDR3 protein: CASSRDRVSTEAFF. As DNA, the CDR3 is TGTGCCAGCAGTCGCGACAGGGTCTCCACTGAAGCTTTCTTT.

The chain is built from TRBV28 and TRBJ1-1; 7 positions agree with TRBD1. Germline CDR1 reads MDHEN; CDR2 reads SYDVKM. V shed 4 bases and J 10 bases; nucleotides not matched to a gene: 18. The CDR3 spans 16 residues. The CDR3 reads CASSSRLHRGTPGAFF. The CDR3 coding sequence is TGTGCCAGCAGTTCTCGCCTCCACAGGGGCACGCCAGGAGCTTTCTTT.

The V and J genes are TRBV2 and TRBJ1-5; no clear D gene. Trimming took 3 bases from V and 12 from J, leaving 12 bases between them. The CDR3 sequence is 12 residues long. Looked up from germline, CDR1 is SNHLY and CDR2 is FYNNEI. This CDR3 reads CASSDKVRFQHF. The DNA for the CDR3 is TGTGCCAGCAGTGATAAGGTGAGGTTCCAGCATTTT.

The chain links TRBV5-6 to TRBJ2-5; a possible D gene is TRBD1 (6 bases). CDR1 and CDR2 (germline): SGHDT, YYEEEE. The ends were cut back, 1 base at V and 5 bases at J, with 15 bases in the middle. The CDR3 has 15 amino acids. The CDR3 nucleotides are TGTGCCAGCAGCTTGAGCGGACTGGGGGCGGAGACCCAGTACTTC. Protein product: CASSLSGLGAETQYF. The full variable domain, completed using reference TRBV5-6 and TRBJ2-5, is DAGVTQSPTHLIKTRGQQVTLRCSPKSGHDTVSWYQQALGQGPQFIFQYYEEEERQRGNFPDRFSGHQFPNYSSELNVNALLLGDSALYLCASSLSGLGAETQYFGPGTRLLVL.

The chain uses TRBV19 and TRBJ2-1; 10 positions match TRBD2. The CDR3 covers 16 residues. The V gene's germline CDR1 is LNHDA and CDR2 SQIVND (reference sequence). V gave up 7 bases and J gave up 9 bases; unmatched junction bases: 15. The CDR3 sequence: CASTTWTSGGCGEQFF. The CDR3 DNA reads TGTGCCAGTACCACATGGACTAGCGGAGGGTGTGGTGAGCAGTTCTTC.

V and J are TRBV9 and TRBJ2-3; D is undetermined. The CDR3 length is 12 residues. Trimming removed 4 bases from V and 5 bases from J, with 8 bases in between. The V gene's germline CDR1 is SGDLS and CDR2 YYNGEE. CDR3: CASSPSVDTQYF. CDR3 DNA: TGTGCCAGCAGCCCCTCGGTAGATACGCAGTATTTT.

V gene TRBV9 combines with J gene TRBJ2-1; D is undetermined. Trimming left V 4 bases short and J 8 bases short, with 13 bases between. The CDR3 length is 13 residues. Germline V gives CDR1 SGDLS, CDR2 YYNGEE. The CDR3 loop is CASSSTRVHEQFF. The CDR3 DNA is TGTGCCAGCAGCTCGACCCGGGTCCATGAGCAGTTCTTC. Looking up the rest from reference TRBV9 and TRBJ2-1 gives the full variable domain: DSGVTQTPKHLITATGQRVTLRCSPRSGDLSVYWYQQSLDQGLQFLIQYYNGEERAKGNILERFSAQQFPDLHSELNLSSLELGDSALYFCASSSTRVHEQFFGPGTRLTVL.

CDR3 amino acids: CASSIIVGTGTYEQYF. The CDR3, as DNA: TGTGCCAGTAGTATTATTGTGGGGACAGGGACCTACGAGCAGTACTTC. The chain is built from TRBV19 and TRBJ2-7; 9 bases fit TRBD1. The V segment lost 3 bases and the J segment 2 bases; nucleotides outside the gene matches: 8. CDR1 LNHDA and CDR2 SQIVND come from the germline V gene (reference sequence). CDR3 size: 16 residues.